This T cell receptor (beta chain) derives from a study of identical twins. Only healthy Caucasians were enrolled as donors. This clonotype was picked up many times. The target antigen is unknown. Study results and limitations: Low generation probability was overrepresented in out-of-frame alpha sequences shared by twins. Findings depended on cross-sectional statistics rather than tracking the same donors. The presence of invariant MAIT and iNKT cells could partly confound analyses of zero-insertion sequences.

TCRdb fed the 5' RACE reads into MiXCR, producing one record per CDR3 protein. The sample lists around 340,000 distinct CDR3 sequences, approximately 13% seen once, with 7.2% in the top ten. Germline CDR1 SGDLS, CDR2 YYNGEE. The V end was cut by 3 bases, the J end by 3 bases, with 13 bases between. The CDR3 covers 15 residues. These same data were also listed under a study on yellow fever vaccine responses in identical twins.

Sequenced input: CD8+ T cells sorted from blood. The V gene is TRBV9, the J gene TRBJ1-3, with D possibly matching TRBD1 (5 bases). The sequence was collected from a woman under 30 in good health. This CDR3 is CASSAREGVGNTIYF. In DNA form, the CDR3 reads TGTGCCAGCAGCGCCCGCGAAGGGGTTGGAAACACCATATATTTT.